This TCR beta chain was found in a study of T cell responses to AZD1222 COVID-19 vaccine. General observations from the study: Reportedly, nearly half the spike-specific TCRs target unmutated variant regions. Just five to seven people given AZD1222 tested seropositive at baseline. The sample set comprised mostly white British donors with more females, and clonal diversity was possibly underestimated.

The protocol was immunoSEQ multiplex PCR, while the TCRdb copy is restricted to in-frame clones and leaves out a portion. This table holds around 100,000 clones, 90% found once. On this clone itself: Its antigen is unidentified.

V gave up 2 bases and J gave up 0 bases, with 14 bases separating them. The CDR3 extends over 17 amino acids. CDR1 and CDR2 from the germline V gene are MNHEY and SMNVEV (reference sequence). This receptor was identified in an adult in good health. Sequenced here: peripheral blood, sampled on day 0 of AZD1222 vaccination. V usage is TRBV27 and J usage is TRBJ2-4; D assignment may be TRBD1 or TRBD2 (6 bases each). CDR3 DNA sequence: TGTGCCAGCAGTTTAAGGGGGGCAAGACTAGCCAAAAACATTCAGTACTTC. Amino acid sequence: CASSLRGARLAKNIQYF.